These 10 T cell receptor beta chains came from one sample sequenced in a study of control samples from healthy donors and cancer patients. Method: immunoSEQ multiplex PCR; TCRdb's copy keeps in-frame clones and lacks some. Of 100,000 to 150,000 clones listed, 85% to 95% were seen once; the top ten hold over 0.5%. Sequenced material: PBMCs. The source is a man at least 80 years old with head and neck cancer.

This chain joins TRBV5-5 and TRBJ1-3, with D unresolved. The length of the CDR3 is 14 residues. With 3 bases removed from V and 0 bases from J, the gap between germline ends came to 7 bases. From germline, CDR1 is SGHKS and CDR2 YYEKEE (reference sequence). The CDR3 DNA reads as TGTGCCAGCAGCTCACTCAACTCTGGAAACACCATATATTTT. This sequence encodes CASSSLNSGNTIYF. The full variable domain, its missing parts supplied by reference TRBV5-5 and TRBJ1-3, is DAGVTQSPTHLIKTRGQQVTLRCSPISGHKSVSWYQQVLGQGPQFIFQYYEKEERGRGNFPDRFSARQFPNYSSELNVNALLLGDSALYLCASSSLNSGNTIYFGEGSWLTVV.

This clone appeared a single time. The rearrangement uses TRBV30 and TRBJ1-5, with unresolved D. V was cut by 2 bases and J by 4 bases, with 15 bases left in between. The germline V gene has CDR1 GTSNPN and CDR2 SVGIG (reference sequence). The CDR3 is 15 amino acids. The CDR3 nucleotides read TGTGCCTGGAGTAGGATTGGAGCGATAAATCAGCCCCAGCATTTT. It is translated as CAWSRIGAINQPQHF.

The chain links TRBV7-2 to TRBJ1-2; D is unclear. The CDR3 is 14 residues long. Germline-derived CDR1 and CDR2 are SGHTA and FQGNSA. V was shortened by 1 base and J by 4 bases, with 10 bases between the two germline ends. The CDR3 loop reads CASSLEADPYGYTF. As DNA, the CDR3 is TGTGCCAGCAGCTTAGAGGCGGACCCCTATGGCTACACCTTC.

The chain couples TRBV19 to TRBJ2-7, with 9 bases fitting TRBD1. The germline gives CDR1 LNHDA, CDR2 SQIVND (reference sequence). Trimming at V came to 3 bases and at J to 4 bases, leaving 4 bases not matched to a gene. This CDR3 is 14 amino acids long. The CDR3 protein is CASSMLGQGYEQYF. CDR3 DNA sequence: TGTGCCAGTAGTATGCTCGGACAGGGGTACGAGCAGTACTTC. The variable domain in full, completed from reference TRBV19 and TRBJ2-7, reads DGGITQSPKYLFRKEGQNVTLSCEQNLNHDAMYWYRQDPGQGLRLIYYSQIVNDFQKGDIAEGYSVSREKKESFPLTVTSAQKNPTAFYLCASSMLGQGYEQYFGPGTRLTVT.

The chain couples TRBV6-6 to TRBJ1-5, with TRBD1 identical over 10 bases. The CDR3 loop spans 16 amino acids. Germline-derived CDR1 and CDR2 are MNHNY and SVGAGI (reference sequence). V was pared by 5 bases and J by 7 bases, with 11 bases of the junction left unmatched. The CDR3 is CASSTGTGASGQPQHF. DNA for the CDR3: TGTGCCAGCAGTACCGGGACAGGGGCTTCGGGGCAGCCCCAGCATTTT.

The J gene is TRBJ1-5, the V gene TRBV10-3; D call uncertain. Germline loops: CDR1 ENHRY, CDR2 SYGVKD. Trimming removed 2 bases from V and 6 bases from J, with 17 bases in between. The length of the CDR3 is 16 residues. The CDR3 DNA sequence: TGTGCCATCAGTGAGGCTTCGGCCCTCCGGGGTCAGCCCCAGCATTTT. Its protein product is CAISEASALRGQPQHF.

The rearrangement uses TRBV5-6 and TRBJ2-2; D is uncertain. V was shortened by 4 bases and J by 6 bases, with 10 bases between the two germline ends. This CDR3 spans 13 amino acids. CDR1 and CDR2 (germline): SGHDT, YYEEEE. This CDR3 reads CASSKIGAGELFF. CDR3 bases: TGTGCCAGCAGCAAGATCGGAGCCGGGGAGCTGTTTTTT.

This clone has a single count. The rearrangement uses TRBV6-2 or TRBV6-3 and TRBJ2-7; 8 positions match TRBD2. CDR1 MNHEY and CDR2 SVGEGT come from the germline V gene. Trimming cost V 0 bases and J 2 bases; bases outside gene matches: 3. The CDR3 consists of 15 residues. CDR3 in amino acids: CASSYSAGGPYEQYF. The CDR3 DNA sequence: TGTGCCAGCAGTTACTCGGCGGGAGGACCCTACGAGCAGTACTTC.

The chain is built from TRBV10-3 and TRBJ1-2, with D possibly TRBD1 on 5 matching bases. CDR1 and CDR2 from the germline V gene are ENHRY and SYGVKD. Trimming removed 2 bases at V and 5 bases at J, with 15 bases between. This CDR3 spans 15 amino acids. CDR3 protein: CAISELMGRGYGYTF. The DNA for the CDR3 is TGTGCCATCAGTGAGCTAATGGGGCGCGGGTATGGCTACACCTTC.

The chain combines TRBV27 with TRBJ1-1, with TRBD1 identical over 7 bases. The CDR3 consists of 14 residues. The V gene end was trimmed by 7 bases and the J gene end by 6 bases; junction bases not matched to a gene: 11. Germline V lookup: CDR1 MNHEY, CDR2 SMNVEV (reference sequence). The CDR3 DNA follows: TGTGCCAGCAAAACAACGACAGGGAGGTCTGAAGCTTTCTTT. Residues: CASKTTTGRSEAFF.